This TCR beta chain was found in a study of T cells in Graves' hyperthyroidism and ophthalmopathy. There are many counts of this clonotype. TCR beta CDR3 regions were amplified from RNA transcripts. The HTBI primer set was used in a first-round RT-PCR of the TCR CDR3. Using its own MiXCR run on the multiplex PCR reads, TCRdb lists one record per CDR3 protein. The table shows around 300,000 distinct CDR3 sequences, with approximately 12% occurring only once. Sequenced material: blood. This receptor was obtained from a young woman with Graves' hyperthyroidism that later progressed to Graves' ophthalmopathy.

The CDR3 protein is CAWSISNYEQYF. The CDR3 nucleotides read TGTGCCTGGAGTATCTCAAACTACGAGCAGTACTTC. The chain couples TRBV30 to TRBJ2-7, with D unclear. Germline CDR1 GTSNPN, CDR2 SVGIG (reference sequence). The CDR3 has 12 amino acids. Trimming took 2 bases from V and 3 from J, leaving 8 bases between them.